The source of this T cell receptor beta chain is a study of blood T cell repertoires in COVID-19. The wider study: The United States, Italy and Spain were the sources of the acute and convalescent COVID-19 samples. PBMCs, B-cell-depleted T cells, or T cells were the source of the cDNA or gDNA that made up the material.

Data came from immunoSEQ multiplex PCR; TCRdb stores just in-frame clones and leaves some out. The sample consists of a few hundred thousand clones, more than 70% of them appearing once. After removal of 10 bases from V and 4 bases from J, the junction contained 13 bases not matched to a gene. The germline V gene encodes CDR1 MNHEY and CDR2 SVGAGI. The length of the CDR3 is 15 residues. The Seattle patients, enrolled during active infection, were followed longitudinally. Specimen: peripheral blood. This rearrangement joins TRBV6-5 to TRBJ1-2, with 9 bases aligning to TRBD1. The sequence was obtained from a woman aged 45-60 years with COVID-19, enrolled during active disease. Here the CDR3 DNA reads TGTGCCACCTTGCTCCACAGGGGGCTCGGCTATGGCTACACCTTC. This gives the protein CATLLHRGLGYGYTF.